This T cell receptor beta chain was captured by sequencing in a study of monozygotic twins with inflammatory bowel disease. Study results and limitations: IBD patients, compared with healthy twins, shared fewer clonotypes with others (especially with disease activity). The data gave no support to a single strong IBD-associated signal or clonotype.

TCRalpha along with TCRbeta cDNA was subjected to two nested PCRs lasting approximately 16 and 10 cycles. TCRdb re-called the 5' RACE reads, yielding one record per CDR3 amino acid sequence without DNA. Its table lists around 380,000 distinct CDR3 sequences. In regard to this clonotype: Its antigen is still unknown.

Per germline, CDR1 DFQATT and CDR2 SNEGSKA (reference sequence). This CDR3 has 15 residues. Investigators pulled total RNA out of whole blood and did not sort T cells. Sequences were obtained from blood. This receptor was obtained from a human donor with ulcerative colitis or Crohn's disease, or a healthy co-twin of an affected twin (not recorded which). The chain employs TRBV20-1 and TRBJ2-1. The CDR3: CSARGSAGTYNEQFF.